This TCR beta chain was captured in a study of response to subunit inactivated influenza vaccine. Via MiXCR, TCRdb re-called the RT-PCR reads, giving one row per CDR3 protein. The sample includes about 700,000 distinct CDR3 sequences, 14% of them seen just once. The CDR3 is 16 residues long. The J segment lost 2 bases and the V segment lost 5 bases, leaving 10 bases of the junction unmatched. Germline values: CDR1 SGHTA, CDR2 FQGTGA. This clonotype was counted between two and nine times. Its antigen remains unidentified. Regarding the study as a whole: That few new T cells are recruited by each seasonal influenza vaccination was the authors' suggestion.

The gene calls are TRBV7-3 and TRBJ2-7; 9 bases are shared with TRBD2. This receptor was identified in a man aged 50-59 years who received an inactivated influenza vaccine. The specimen comprised PBMCs from blood, sampled around 15 days before vaccination. CDR3 amino acids: CASSLPSIAGAYEQYF. The CDR3 nucleotides read TGTGCCAGCAGCCTACCCTCCATAGCGGGAGCCTACGAGCAGTACTTC.